The entry below describes one T cell receptor beta chain. Its antigen is currently unknown. This sample was taken from a study of T cell responses to AZD1222 COVID-19 vaccine. Study results and limitations: Sampling that yielded the repertoires occurred only after the peak T cell response. Most donors were white British, females outnumbered males, and clonal diversity was possibly underestimated. Seropositive AZD1222 recipients at baseline numbered only 6 or 7. Spike-wide coverage was observed for vaccine-associated CD4 TCRs, with dominant responses at 160-218 and 743-854.

The CDR3 is made up of 14 amino acids. Trimming removed 1 base at V and 7 bases at J, with 10 bases between. CDR1 and CDR2 from the germline V gene are LGHDT and YNNKEL (reference sequence). Using immunoSEQ multiplex PCR, the repertoire was profiled, and TCRdb retains in-frame clones only, with some absent. Here the sample spans 100,000 to 120,000 clones, approximately 87% being singletons. The sample was peripheral blood, taken on day 0 of AZD1222 vaccination. The TCR comes from an adult in good health. The chain joins TRBV3-1 (or the pseudogene TRBV3-2) to TRBJ1-4; D may be TRBD1 (5 bases). In nucleotides, the CDR3 is TGTGCCAGCAGCCAAGTGGCAGGGAGTGAAAAACTGTTTTTT. Amino acids: CASSQVAGSEKLFF.